A single sample gave rise to the 25 T cell receptor beta chains below, sequenced in a study of blood T cell repertoires in COVID-19. This table comes from immunoSEQ multiplex PCR, and its TCRdb copy is limited to in-frame clones, with some not included. Among under 100,000 clones listed, about four fifths were seen once. Sequenced sample: peripheral blood. These receptors came from a man aged 60 to 69 with acute or convalescent COVID-19.

The chain combines TRBV5-1 with TRBJ1-1; 8 bases align to TRBD1. CDR3 length equals 15 residues. The junction had 10 bases not matched to a gene; V was cut back by 7 bases and J by 2 bases. Germline-derived CDR1 and CDR2 are SGHRS and YFSETQ. The DNA for the CDR3 is TGCGCCAGCTATCCTACAGGGGGAGTCAACACTGAAGCTTTCTTT. This encodes CASYPTGGVNTEAFF.

The sample holds a few counts of this clone. The V and J genes are TRBV5-6 and TRBJ1-2; no firm D call. The CDR3 runs to 15 residues. Germline CDR1 reads SGHDT; CDR2 reads YYEEEE. The V end was cut by 4 bases, the J end by 7 bases, with 20 bases between. The CDR3 DNA follows: TGTGCCAGCAGCCCTTCCCTGGGCTTGGCTGGTGGCTACACCTTC. It is translated as CASSPSLGLAGGYTF.

In this sample, this clone turned up once. This rearrangement joins TRBV19 to TRBJ1-5; 7 positions agree with TRBD1. The germline gives CDR1 LNHDA, CDR2 SQIVND (reference sequence). The junction had 5 bases not matched to a gene; V was cut back by 4 bases and J by 5 bases. CDR3 length equals 14 residues. The CDR3 reads CASSTGQQDQPQHF. CDR3 in DNA: TGTGCCAGTAGTACGGGACAGCAAGATCAGCCCCAGCATTTT. Full variable domain (remainder filled in from reference TRBV19 and TRBJ1-5): DGGITQSPKYLFRKEGQNVTLSCEQNLNHDAMYWYRQDPGQGLRLIYYSQIVNDFQKGDIAEGYSVSREKKESFPLTVTSAQKNPTAFYLCASSTGQQDQPQHFGDGTRLSIL.

This sequence joins TRBV10-1 and TRBJ2-2; D uncertain. This CDR3 is 13 amino acids long. CDR1 is WNHNN and CDR2 is SYGVQD in the germline V gene (reference sequence). V was shortened by 4 bases and J by 2 bases, with 5 bases between the two germline ends. Here the CDR3 reads CASSATNTGELFF. The CDR3 nucleotides read TGCGCCAGCAGTGCGACTAACACCGGGGAGCTGTTTTTT.

The J gene is TRBJ2-7, the V gene TRBV6-6; TRBD2 matches 8 bases. CDR1 and CDR2 from the germline V gene are MNHNY and SVGAGI (reference sequence). This CDR3 has 14 residues. Trimming took 4 bases from V and 4 from J; bases not matched to a gene: 6. The CDR3 is CASSWGTSLYEQYF. The CDR3 nucleotides are TGTGCCAGCAGTTGGGGGACTAGTTTGTACGAGCAGTACTTC.

This sequence joins TRBV10-3 and TRBJ1-2, with D maybe TRBD1 (5 bases). V lost 3 bases and J 0 bases, leaving 11 bases between the germline ends. The CDR3 covers 15 residues. Germline-derived CDR1 and CDR2 are ENHRY and SYGVKD. The CDR3: CAISESRDTNYGYTF. CDR3 in DNA: TGTGCCATCAGTGAATCCAGGGATACTAACTATGGCTACACCTTC.

V and J are TRBV28 and TRBJ2-7, with TRBD2 matching over 9 bases. CDR1 and CDR2 (germline): MDHEN, SYDVKM. The CDR3 totals 13 residues. V trimming: 8 bases; J trimming: 2 bases; junction bases outside the gene matches: 4. This CDR3 is CASGAGGAYEQYF. CDR3 DNA: TGTGCCAGCGGCGCGGGAGGGGCCTACGAGCAGTACTTC. The full variable domain, its missing parts supplied by reference TRBV28 and TRBJ2-7, is DVKVTQSSRYLVKRTGEKVFLECVQDMDHENMFWYRQDPGLGLRLIYFSYDVKMKEKGDIPEGYSVSREKKERFSLILESASTNQTSMYLCASGAGGAYEQYFGPGTRLTVT.

The rearrangement joins TRBV5-1 to TRBJ1-5, with D possibly matching TRBD1 (5 bases). Trimming left V 1 base short and J 3 bases short, with 8 bases between. This CDR3 has 14 residues. Per the germline V gene, CDR1 is SGHRS and CDR2 is YFSETQ. CDR3: CASSLLGDNQPQHF. In DNA form, the CDR3 reads TGCGCCAGCAGCTTGTTAGGGGACAATCAGCCCCAGCATTTT.

There are a few counts of this clone. This chain joins TRBV6-5 and TRBJ1-1, with a weak D call TRBD1 (6 bases). Germline V lookup: CDR1 MNHEY, CDR2 SVGAGI. The CDR3 has 12 residues. V lost 2 bases, J lost 6 bases, and 7 bases lay in between. CDR3 region: CASSYGGAEAFF. Here the CDR3 DNA reads TGTGCCAGCAGTTACGGGGGCGCTGAAGCTTTCTTT.

This rearrangement joins TRBV7-9 to TRBJ2-2; D might be TRBD2 (7 bases). This CDR3 has 16 residues. Trimming removed 5 bases from V and 4 bases from J, with 17 bases in between. Germline CDR1 is SEHNR and CDR2 is FQNEAQ (reference sequence). For the CDR3, the DNA is TGTGCCAGCAGCCCATGGGGGGGCGTAGGCACCGGGGAGCTGTTTTTT. Its translation is CASSPWGGVGTGELFF.

The chain employs TRBV6-6 and TRBJ1-1; D not certain. V was cut by 8 bases and J by 3 bases, with 7 bases left in between. The CDR3 covers 11 residues. Germline V gene data show CDR1 as MNHNY and CDR2 as SVGAGI (reference sequence). CDR3 DNA sequence: TGTGCCAGCTCTAGAGACACTGAAGCTTTCTTT. It codes for CASSRDTEAFF.

The J gene is TRBJ2-1, the V gene TRBV14; D gene ambiguous. The V end lost 0 bases, the J end lost 14 bases, and 11 bases lay between the germline ends. CDR3 length: 12 amino acids. The germline V gene has CDR1 SGHDN and CDR2 FVKESK. This CDR3 reads CASSQELINKFF. In DNA, the CDR3 is TGTGCCAGCAGCCAAGAACTAATCAACAAGTTCTTC.

This chain joins TRBV28 and TRBJ2-3; 8 bases are a match to TRBD2. This CDR3 has 17 residues. Germline lookup yields CDR1 MDHEN and CDR2 SYDVKM. The CDR3 region is CLTSLAGPTRLTDTQYF. For the CDR3, the DNA is TGTCTTACCTCTTTAGCGGGACCAACGAGACTCACAGATACGCAGTATTTT.

The gene calls are TRBV15 and TRBJ1-5; maybe TRBD1 (6 bases). CDR3 length: 14 residues. Trimming removed 5 bases at V and 1 base at J, with 9 bases between. Germline V gene sequence: CDR1 LNHNV, CDR2 YYDKDF (reference sequence). The CDR3 DNA is TGTGCCACCAGCGGAGGACAGAGCAATCAGCCCCAGCATTTT. This encodes CATSGGQSNQPQHF. Supplemented by reference TRBV15 and TRBJ1-5, the full variable domain reads DAMVIQNPRYQVTQFGKPVTLSCSQTLNHNVMYWYQQKSSQAPKLLFHYYDKDFNNEADTPDNFQSRRPNTSFCFLDIRSPGLGDTAMYLCATSGGQSNQPQHFGDGTRLSIL.

The gene calls are TRBV5-1 and TRBJ1-2; 7 bases align to TRBD1. CDR3 length: 13 residues. V dropped 4 bases and J dropped 4; count of bases not matched to a gene: 4. Germline CDR1 and CDR2: SGHRS and YFSETQ. In nucleotides, the CDR3 is TGCGCCAGCAGCCGGGACAGTCTCTATGGCTACACCTTC. Translating gives CASSRDSLYGYTF.

The chain joins TRBV4-1 to TRBJ1-2; possibly TRBD1 for D (5 bases). The CDR3 spans 18 residues. The V gene lost 0 bases and the J gene lost 4 bases, with 21 bases spanning the gap. The germline V gene encodes CDR1 MGHRA and CDR2 YSYEKL. CDR3 nucleotide sequence: TGCGCCAGCAGCCAAGATCGGCGTAGGCAGGGTGAAATCTATGGCTACACCTTC. This gives the protein CASSQDRRRQGEIYGYTF.

The V and J genes are TRBV7-2 and TRBJ1-1; no clear D. From germline, CDR1 is SGHTA and CDR2 FQGNSA. Deletions cut 2 bases from V and 0 bases from J, with 10 bases between. This CDR3 spans 15 amino acids. Here the CDR3 reads CASSLTRVMNTEAFF. Here the CDR3 DNA reads TGTGCCAGCAGCTTAACACGGGTCATGAACACTGAAGCTTTCTTT. The whole variable domain, remainder taken from reference TRBV7-2 and TRBJ1-1, is GAGVSQSPSNKVTEKGKDVELRCDPISGHTALYWYRQSLGQGLEFLIYFQGNSAPDKSGLPSDRFSAERTGGSVSTLTIQRTQQEDSAVYLCASSLTRVMNTEAFFGQGTRLTVV.

The chain links TRBV28 to TRBJ2-2; D is undetermined. The germline V gene encodes CDR1 MDHEN and CDR2 SYDVKM. V gave up 6 bases and J gave up 7 bases, with 12 bases separating them. The CDR3 has 13 amino acids. In DNA form, the CDR3 reads TGTGCCAGCAGCACCCCCGGTAGCGGGGAGCTGTTTTTT. It encodes CASSTPGSGELFF.

The chain employs TRBV30 and TRBJ2-2; no clear D. V was shortened by 2 bases and J by 1 base, with 2 bases between the two germline ends. The CDR3 length is 12 residues. CDR1 GTSNPN and CDR2 SVGIG come from the germline V gene (reference sequence). CDR3 region: CAWSLNTGELFF. As DNA, the CDR3 is TGTGCCTGGAGTCTGAACACCGGGGAGCTGTTTTTT.

This chain uses TRBV5-5 with TRBJ1-5; a weak D match, TRBD1 (5 bases). Germline-derived CDR1 and CDR2 are SGHKS and YYEKEE (reference sequence). This CDR3 comprises 13 residues. Trimming took off 2 bases at V and 5 bases at J, with 8 bases between the two ends. The CDR3 DNA sequence: TGTGCCAGCAGCTTTCGGGGGGATCAGCCCCAGCATTTT. Its translation is CASSFRGDQPQHF.

This chain links TRBV6-5 with TRBJ1-4, with TRBD1 matching over 7 bases. J was trimmed by 7 bases and V by 5 bases; bases with no gene match: 7. Germline V lookup: CDR1 MNHEY, CDR2 SVGAGI. The CDR3 loop spans 14 amino acids. Written as DNA, the CDR3 is TGTGCCAGCAGTCAACAGGGGACCGGTGAAAAACTGTTTTTT. Protein sequence: CASSQQGTGEKLFF.

This chain joins TRBV28 and TRBJ2-7; maybe TRBD1 (6 bases). Germline V gives CDR1 MDHEN, CDR2 SYDVKM. V lost 5 bases to trimming and J lost 4 bases, with 6 bases between them. This CDR3 has 11 residues. Here the CDR3 DNA reads TGTGCCAGCAGTAGGGGGTACGAGCAGTACTTC. Amino acid sequence: CASSRGYEQYF.

The chain uses TRBV9 and TRBJ1-4; D gene uncertain. The CDR3 contains 15 residues. Trimming removed 4 bases at V and 3 bases at J, with 13 bases between. The germline V gene encodes CDR1 SGDLS and CDR2 YYNGEE. Here the CDR3 reads CASSPRAAANEKLFF. CDR3 coding DNA: TGTGCCAGCAGCCCAAGAGCAGCGGCTAATGAAAAACTGTTTTTT.

The chain links TRBV28 to TRBJ2-5, with TRBD2 matching 8 bases. The germline V gene has CDR1 MDHEN and CDR2 SYDVKM. V lost 3 bases and J lost 5; bases outside the gene matches: 8. The CDR3 consists of 15 residues. The CDR3 DNA follows: TGTGCCAGCAGTTTCACCAGCGGGAGTGGGGAGACCCAGTACTTC. The encoded protein is CASSFTSGSGETQYF.

The sample holds one count of this clone. The chain links TRBV12-3 or TRBV12-4 to TRBJ2-1; D is unresolved. The CDR3 sequence is 12 residues long. The ends were cut back, 5 bases at V and 9 bases at J, with 11 bases in the middle. The DNA of the CDR3 is TGTGCCAGCAGTCCGCAAGCCGTTGAGCAGTTCTTC. This encodes CASSPQAVEQFF.